Listed below are T cell receptor beta chains from one sample, sequenced in a study of T cells in Graves' hyperthyroidism and ophthalmopathy. Via MiXCR, TCRdb re-called the multiplex PCR reads, giving one row per CDR3 protein. The sample carries around 690,000 distinct CDR3 sequences, around 16% recorded once. Sequenced input: blood. These receptors originate from a man aged 50-59 years with Graves' hyperthyroidism. The conserved cysteine and the conserved F or W are not part of the CDR3 here. A row's size may be missing; if present it is once, few, many or a size class.

v_gene	abundance	CDR3aa
TRBV28	many	ASSFPRTGEKLF
TRBV30	-	AWNLRTGMSTEAF
TRBV29-1	many	SVERTGQYGYT
TRBV2	-	ASSGYGYQETQY
TRBV6-1	few	ASSDPGLKNTEAF
TRBV12-3/TRBV12-4	once	ASSLLAGKREQF
TRBV29-1	many	SVQRQGRWYEQY
TRBV9	few	ASSVEAWSGGHQF
TRBV7-6	few	ASSGLLAGLGSSYEQY
TRBV5-5	-	ASSWAGTGGLNEQF
TRBV6-5	once	ASSSMSGVTDTQY
TRBV27	many	ASSLLPRGNEQF
TRBV2	many	ASSPFEGGEQF
TRBV7-2	many	ASSFHQGAGTDTQY
TRBV6-1	many	ASSRTGTGNTIY
TRBV5-1	many	ASSPITSGTDEQY
TRBV28	many	PPPLQGTYEQY
TRBV9	few	ASSPRTSGRADEQF
TRBV12-3/TRBV12-4	many	ASSLGTAEQY
TRBV28	few	ASSSKSAPGRVSYEQY
TRBV6-1	many	ASSNPYRGRTEAF
TRBV30	-	AWTRDRGNTIY
TRBV20-1	many	SASLVAHEQY